The rows below give T cell receptor beta chains drawn from one sample of a study of radiotherapy plus CTLA-4 blockade in lung cancer. Only in-frame clones appear in the TCRdb table, and some are missing; sequencing was by immunoSEQ multiplex PCR. The profile shows under 50,000 clones, approximately 86% of them singletons. The starting material was peripheral blood, obtained from a patient treated with radiotherapy plus ipilimumab. These receptors were taken from a human donor with non-small cell lung cancer whose response to radiotherapy plus ipilimumab could not be evaluated. The CDR3 runs from the conserved cysteine through the conserved F or W. D genes are given only for firm matches. Clone size is not always given. Where it is, it says once, few, many or a class for expanded clones.

length	size	V	D	J	CDR3	DNA
15	.	TRBV11-2	TRBD2	TRBJ2-3	CASSDPSGDTDTQYF	TGTGCCAGCAGCGACCCTAGCGGGGACACAGATACGCAGTATTTT
12	few	TRBV9	.	TRBJ2-3	CASSSFLDTQYF	TGTGCCAGCAGCTCCTTCTTGGATACGCAGTATTTT
18	.	TRBV19	.	TRBJ1-1	CASSISMGPAGLNTEAFF	TGTGCCAGTAGTATATCTATGGGGCCGGCAGGGTTGAATACTGAAGCTTTCTTT
12	once	TRBV10-3	.	TRBJ2-1	CAIGGAADVQFF	TGTGCCATCGGAGGCGCCGCGGATGTGCAGTTCTTC
13	.	TRBV13	.	TRBJ2-7	CASSLGKPYEQYF	TGTGCCAGCAGCTTAGGCAAGCCCTACGAGCAGTACTTC
15	once	TRBV5-1	.	TRBJ2-7	CASSLGRDPTYEQYF	TGTGCCAGCAGCTTGGGCCGAGATCCAACCTACGAGCAGTACTTC
16	.	TRBV2	.	TRBJ2-3	CASRGDGRGGTDTQYF	TGTGCCAGCAGAGGGGATGGCAGGGGGGGCACAGATACGCAGTATTTT
14	.	TRBV2	TRBD1	TRBJ2-7	CASSAVDRVAEQYF	TGTGCCAGCAGCGCGGTGGACAGGGTAGCCGAGCAGTACTTC
17	.	TRBV5-1	TRBD2	TRBJ2-1	CASSSGLAGVSYNEQFF	TGCGCCAGCAGCTCGGGACTAGCGGGGGTCTCCTACAATGAGCAGTTCTTC
15	few	TRBV5-1	.	TRBJ1-4	CASRERGDSNEKLFF	TGCGCCAGCAGGGAGCGGGGGGACTCTAATGAAAAACTGTTTTTT
14	.	TRBV18	.	TRBJ2-1	CASSPVLRGGEQFF	TGTGCCAGCTCACCAGTTCTGAGGGGGGGTGAGCAGTTCTTC
16	.	TRBV5-4	TRBD2	TRBJ2-7	CASSRGGLAGGYEQYF	TGTGCCAGCAGCAGAGGTGGACTAGCGGGGGGGTACGAGCAGTACTTC
14	.	TRBV19	TRBD1	TRBJ1-2	CASRSTFGQEGYTF	TGTGCCAGTAGGTCCACGTTCGGACAGGAGGGCTACACCTTC
13	.	TRBV7-2	.	TRBJ1-1	CASNQWANTEAFF	TGTGCCAGCAACCAGTGGGCGAACACTGAAGCTTTCTTT
15	few	TRBV18	TRBD1	TRBJ2-1	CASSSDRVSYNEQFF	TGTGCCAGCTCATCAGACAGGGTCTCCTACAATGAGCAGTTCTTC
13	once	TRBV5-1	.	TRBJ2-2	CASSLSVTGELFF	TGCGCCAGCAGCTTGTCCGTTACCGGGGAGCTGTTTTTT
14	few	TRBV7-9	.	TRBJ1-2	CASSLGRLNYGYTF	TGTGCCAGCAGCTTAGGCAGGCTCAACTATGGCTACACCTTC
20	.	TRBV27	.	TRBJ2-4	CASSLKAPGQIFIAKNIQYF	TGTGCCAGCAGTTTAAAAGCCCCGGGACAAATTTTCATAGCCAAAAACATTCAGTACTTC
15	.	TRBV5-1	TRBD1	TRBJ2-2	CASSRGTGDAGELFF	TGCGCCAGCAGCCGCGGGACAGGGGACGCCGGGGAGCTGTTTTTT
15	.	TRBV2	TRBD1	TRBJ2-7	CASRVDRGQSYEQYF	TGTGCCAGCAGGGTGGACAGGGGGCAATCCTACGAGCAGTACTTC
12	.	TRBV28	.	TRBJ2-7	CASSIPGRDKYF	TGTGCCAGCAGTATTCCCGGCCGGGACAAGTACTTC
18	.	TRBV29-1	TRBD2	TRBJ2-2	CSVEDPGAGGPRAGELFF	TGCAGCGTTGAAGACCCCGGAGCGGGGGGGCCGAGGGCCGGGGAGCTGTTTTTT
12	.	TRBV19	TRBD1	TRBJ2-4	CASSGQGYIQYF	TGTGCCAGTAGCGGACAGGGGTACATTCAGTACTTC
14	.	TRBV19	.	TRBJ2-1	CASSATGIGNEQFF	TGTGCCAGTAGTGCCACCGGGATAGGGAATGAGCAGTTCTTC
12	.	TRBV28	.	TRBJ2-1	CASSLLNNEQFF	TGTGCCAGCAGTTTACTTAACAATGAGCAGTTCTTC
13	.	TRBV6-1	TRBD1	TRBJ1-5	CASSEGQGRPQHF	TGTGCCAGCAGTGAAGGACAGGGTAGGCCCCAGCATTTT
16	.	TRBV6-1	.	TRBJ2-1	CASSEEGQGPYNEQFF	TGTGCCAGCAGTGAAGAGGGCCAGGGGCCCTACAATGAGCAGTTCTTC
12	.	TRBV14	.	TRBJ1-1	CASSRRDNSAFF	TGTGCCAGCAGCCGAAGGGACAATTCAGCTTTCTTT
12	.	TRBV10-2	TRBD1	TRBJ1-2	CASADRDHGYTF	TGCGCCAGCGCGGACAGGGACCATGGCTACACCTTC
16	.	TRBV19	TRBD1	TRBJ2-4	CASSTDRALAKNIQYF	TGTGCCAGTAGTACGGACAGGGCCTTAGCCAAAAACATTCAGTACTTC
15	.	TRBV15	.	TRBJ2-1	CATSNIASSYNEQFF	TGTGCCACCAGCAATATTGCGAGCTCCTACAATGAGCAGTTCTTC
15	.	TRBV7-3	TRBD1	TRBJ2-1	CASSSQGGARNEQFF	TGTGCCAGCAGTTCCCAAGGGGGCGCGAGGAATGAGCAGTTCTTC
16	once	TRBV9	TRBD2	TRBJ2-1	CASSYSGRFSYNEQFF	TGTGCCAGCAGCTATAGCGGGAGGTTCTCCTACAATGAGCAGTTCTTC
14	.	TRBV5-1	.	TRBJ1-4	CASSGGTGNEKLFF	TGCGCCAGCAGCGGGGGCACCGGTAATGAAAAACTGTTTTTT
15	.	TRBV28	TRBD1	TRBJ1-4	CASSSPGTGEEKLFF	TGTGCCAGCAGTTCCCCCGGGACAGGGGAGGAAAAACTGTTTTTT
14	.	TRBV5-6	.	TRBJ2-5	CASSNGRFGVFQYF	TGTGCCAGCAGCAACGGTCGCTTCGGGGTTTTTCAGTACTTC
16	.	TRBV4-2	TRBD2	TRBJ2-5	CASSQVASGGQETQYF	TGTGCCAGCAGCCAAGTGGCTAGCGGGGGGCAAGAGACCCAGTACTTC
15	.	TRBV11-2	TRBD1	TRBJ2-7	CASSLGGTGAYEQYF	TGTGCCAGCAGCTTAGGAGGGACAGGGGCCTACGAGCAGTACTTC
14	.	TRBV10-1	TRBD2	TRBJ2-7	CASTWREVSYEQYF	TGCGCCAGCACATGGCGGGAGGTGTCCTACGAGCAGTACTTC
13	once	TRBV10-3	TRBD2	TRBJ2-7	CAIGGDLTYEQYF	TGTGCCATCGGGGGGGACTTAACCTACGAGCAGTACTTC
12	.	TRBV5-8	.	TRBJ2-7	CASSLAPYEQYF	TGTGCCAGCAGCTTGGCCCCTTACGAGCAGTACTTC
15	.	TRBV18	TRBD1	TRBJ2-1	CASSSGTGSYNEQFF	TGTGCCAGCTCATCCGGGACAGGGTCCTACAATGAGCAGTTCTTC
13	.	TRBV4-2	TRBD2	TRBJ2-4	CASSQIAGNIQYF	TGTGCCAGCAGCCAAATAGCGGGAAACATTCAGTACTTC
12	.	TRBV10-2	TRBD2	TRBJ2-3	CASKAGPDTQYF	TGCGCCAGCAAAGCGGGGCCAGATACGCAGTATTTT
17	.	TRBV10-3	TRBD1	TRBJ1-4	CAISARGDRPTNEKLFF	TGTGCCATCAGCGCTCGGGGGGACAGGCCAACTAATGAAAAACTGTTTTTT
17	.	TRBV19	TRBD2	TRBJ2-1	CASSIAPRTSGRNEQFF	TGTGCCAGTAGTATAGCCCCCCGGACTAGCGGGAGGAATGAGCAGTTCTTC
13	.	TRBV28	.	TRBJ2-7	CASSPSGTYEQYF	TGTGCCAGCAGTCCATCCGGGACCTACGAGCAGTACTTC
15	.	TRBV11-2	.	TRBJ1-6	CASSLVGAGNSPLHF	TGTGCCAGCAGCTTAGTGGGGGCAGGTAATTCACCCCTCCACTTT
15	.	TRBV6-1	.	TRBJ1-5	CASSEVGTQDQPQHF	TGTGCCAGCAGTGAAGTGGGGACACAGGATCAGCCCCAGCATTTT